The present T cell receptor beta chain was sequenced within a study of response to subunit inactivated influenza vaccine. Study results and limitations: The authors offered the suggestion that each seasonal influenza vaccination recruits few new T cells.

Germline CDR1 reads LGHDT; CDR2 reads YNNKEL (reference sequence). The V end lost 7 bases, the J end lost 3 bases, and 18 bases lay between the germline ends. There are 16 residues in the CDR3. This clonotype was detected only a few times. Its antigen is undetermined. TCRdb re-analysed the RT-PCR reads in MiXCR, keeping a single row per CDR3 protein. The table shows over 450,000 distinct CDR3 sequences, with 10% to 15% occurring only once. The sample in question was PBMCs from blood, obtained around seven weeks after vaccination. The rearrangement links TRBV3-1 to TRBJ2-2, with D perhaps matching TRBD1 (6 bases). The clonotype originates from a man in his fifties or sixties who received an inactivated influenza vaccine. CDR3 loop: CASMRRGISDTGELFF. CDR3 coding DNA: TGTGCCAGCATGCGAAGGGGGATATCGGACACCGGGGAGCTGTTTTTT.